This record covers a single T cell receptor (beta chain). The germline V and J ends were trimmed by 4 bases and 6 bases, with 13 bases remaining between them. Germline CDR1 reads SGHNT; CDR2 reads YYREEE (reference sequence). The CDR3 consists of 14 residues. These data are taken from a study of blood T cell repertoires in COVID-19. Across the whole study: Sources were T cells, B-cell-depleted T cells, or PBMCs; the material itself was cDNA or gDNA.

As processed by the authors: For nucleated cells, counts were estimated from reference gene primer amplification. The data were produced by immunoSEQ multiplex PCR, yet TCRdb's version contains in-frame clones alone and is incomplete. The V and J calls and the clone size are those of that table, but D and trimming were determined from the DNA. Of about 400,000 clones detected, roughly 87% appear once; the ten largest clones hold roughly 1.9%. The chain combines TRBV5-4 with TRBJ2-2, with unresolved D. The source of this sequence is a woman aged 40-49 years with acute COVID-19. Input material: PBMCs or T cells enriched from blood (not recorded which). CDR3 sequence reads: CASSHLDGAGELFF. The CDR3 coding sequence is TGTGCCAGCAGCCACCTTGACGGAGCCGGGGAGCTGTTTTTT.